This T cell receptor (beta chain) was captured by sequencing in a study of cytomegalovirus exposure and HLA in healthy donors (dated 2017 in TCRdb). The study in broad terms: An earlier analysis of around 600 of the donors reported 276 Gb of sequence data and some 120 million unique TCR beta sequences from roughly 200 million T cells. A separate validation cohort of 100 to 150 different subjects was used in addition to the roughly 670-subject first cohort. The study was designed to test whether signatures of past pathogen exposure could be identified by cataloging public T cell receptors. A later analysis re-examined previously published TCR beta repertoires from 600 to 700 donors and added high-resolution HLA genotyping to investigate patterns of TCR occurrence. Among around 400 genotyped donors of the cohort, an average of 235,054 unique TCR beta nucleotide sequences were sequenced per donor, around 18% of them non-productive. In the later analysis, no new phenotypic data were used to find candidate immune exposures; instead, reliance was placed on TCR beta sequences and their occurrence across donors. HLA typing covered class I and class II loci at four-digit resolution. Among the roughly 430 genotyped donors, 81% belonged to the genetic ancestry cluster associated with self-reported Caucasian donors. In an earlier analysis of a few hundred of the donors, high-throughput TCR beta sequencing was used to judge whether each TCR beta V gene segment behaved as functional or pseudogenic. Several DR-DQ haplotypes were handled as single units for association and clustering because linkage in the cohort was strong. Using immunosequencing, the study profiled T cell repertoires from some 670 subjects and related those repertoires to cytomegalovirus serostatus. An early release covering over 500 HLA-typed donors comprised approximately 300 gigabases of sequencing data and 85 million or so unique TCR sequences. Donor age, sex, ethnicity and CMV serostatus were compiled together with the repertoire data. A later genetic analysis used genome-wide SNP genotypes for about three fifths of the roughly 700 donors, treating that subset as a discovery cohort. The number of typed donors differed by locus: about 620-630 for A, B, C, DRB1 and DQB1; some 500 for DQA1; over 600 for DPA1; and 400 to 480 for DPB1. Every discovery cohort repertoire had been produced on one sequencing platform. High-throughput TCR immunosequencing, statistical association of individual TCRs with disease status, and machine learning were combined to predict cytomegalovirus infection status. The paper's findings and limits, for the study overall: A group of highly shared sequence variants was considered likely to be a technical artifact of the sequencing pipeline. A further reported finding was that TCR beta sequences accurately predicted the HLA-A and HLA-B alleles for most subjects in the first cohort. According to a later genetic analysis, donors in an Asian-associated ancestry cluster had fewer N-insertions in productive TCRs than the approximately 670-donor mean. The authors suggested that the approach could potentially be generalized to other disease states and immunological phenotypes. In a later analysis, most CMV-associated TCR beta chains were found to appear HLA-restricted, with HLA associations seemingly driven largely by CMV exposure. Seventeen rarely observed V segments, including chromosome 9 orphons, were excluded from the earlier analysis of 550 to 700 of the donors because counts were too low. The classifier was reported to diagnose cytomegalovirus status with high specificity and sensitivity in both the original and validation cohorts. According to a later analysis, TCR association rates differed among HLA loci, with DRB1 alleles showing the most associated TCRs and HLA-C alleles showing the fewest. Roughly uniform sequencing depth across donors was assumed in presence/absence analyses, although this assumption may not hold. The study listed over 150 TCR beta chains as associated with cytomegalovirus. An association between a missense DCLRE1C variant and V-gene and J-gene trimming of TCR beta chains was found in a later genetic analysis and replicated in an independent cohort. Assigning TCR associations to individual alleles was difficult when HLA alleles, especially DR and DQ, strongly co-occurred. Immune exposure information for the cohort was limited to CMV serostatus. Only TCR beta chains were sequenced in this cohort, and the absence of alpha or paired-chain data limited detectable features. In a later analysis, HLA-associated TCR beta chains showed more clonal expansion and lower generation probabilities than non-associated chains that were equally common. Linkage disequilibrium might explain the correlated functional status among segregating V segments, but an unknown experimental factor could not be excluded. Because some donors lacked HLA typing at each locus, the association tests relied only on the typed subset. Because the 87-base-pair reads could not distinguish some IMGT-functional V segments, including TRBV6-2 and TRBV6-3, those segments were excluded. Specific HLA alleles were associated with roughly 17,000 TCR beta sequences at a false discovery rate of 0.05 in a later analysis. Most TCR sequences were seen in very few donors, while some public TCRs were found in many individuals. An earlier analysis of 450 to 750 of the donors showed that most TCR beta V segments appeared in productive rearrangements either about 90% or about 30% of the time, which broadly matched IMGT annotations. In vitro tests confirmed that a few of the cytomegalovirus-associated TCR beta chains recognize cytomegalovirus antigens. In a later analysis, several top co-occurrence clusters were reported to appear linked to parvovirus B19, influenza, CMV and Epstein-Barr virus.

Regarding this clone: Its antigen is currently not known. The junction departs from germline at one end; a sequencing error may be responsible. Other DNA sequences in the same sample also yield this CDR3.

In total, 666 healthy bone marrow donors made up the cohort. Cohort members were all nominally healthy when sampled, although unrecorded immune exposures were likely present. The donor tested CMV seropositive, placing the donor among the roughly 300 seropositive members of the cohort. Each donor provided a peripheral blood sample, and peripheral blood mononuclear cells were used for TCR beta sequencing. The Qiagen DNeasy Blood Extraction Kit was used to extract genomic DNA from the blood cell samples. Including cysteine and phenylalanine, the CDR3 has 14 amino acids. The kept DNA is CDR3 alone, 42 bases in frame from the first base. CDR1 SEHNR and CDR2 FQNEAQ are derived from the germline V gene (reference sequence). Receptors were amplified or captured by the immunoSEQ multiplex PCR assay. The multiplex PCR relied on a mix of 60 forward primers for TCR Vbeta segments and 13 reverse primers for TCR Jbeta segments. The CDR3 region of rearranged TCR beta genes was amplified from genomic DNA with a multiplex PCR assay. Amplified TCR beta libraries were sequenced as 87-base-pair reads on the Illumina HiSeq System. In the source study's methods: A later analysis counted approximately 74 million unique TCR beta chains across the 550 to 800 repertoires, and 9 million to 14 million of these chains were shared by at least two donors. Raw reads were error-corrected and collapsed into unique sequences by a nearest-neighbor algorithm in which closely related sequences were merged to remove PCR and sequencing errors. To assign V, D and J gene segments, CDR3 sequences were aligned to IMGT reference sequences. For a sequence to be retained, at least a six-nucleotide match to both a V gene segment and a J gene segment was required. A rearrangement counted as productive if the CDR3 had no stop codons and remained in frame with V and J, and every other rearrangement counted as non-productive. CDR3 was defined by IMGT convention, running from the second conserved V-encoded cysteine to the conserved J-encoded phenylalanine. Sequences without an unambiguous match to a single V gene segment were excluded from the earlier analysis of several hundred of the donors. An earlier analysis of 550 to 650 of the donors classified V segments as functional when productive rearrangements were above 56.7% and as segregating when the standard deviation between donors was above 5%. A statistical classification framework was built for diagnosing cytomegalovirus status from the catalog of TCR beta chain sequences. V and J gene assignment, in a later analysis, came from comparing TCR nucleotide sequences with IMGT/GENE-DB human TR gene sequences. In a later analysis, CDR3 sequences and most-parsimonious VDJ recombination scenarios were assigned using the TCRdist pipeline. In a later analysis, every TCR beta chain was defined by the combination of its CDR3 amino acid sequence and its V-gene family, and reads without a unique V-gene family were dropped. As a way to deal with suspected cross-contamination and a sequencing artifact, a later analysis dropped 450 to 700 nucleotide sequences that were highly shared and had low generation probability. A later analysis calculated a clonal expansion index for each public chain from normalized within-repertoire ranks of inferred template counts. A later analysis computed generation probabilities with a VDJ recombination model fitted to out-of-frame rearrangements, and checked the results against IGoR. In a later analysis, TCR-TCR, TCR-HLA and TCR-CMV co-occurrence was scored with hypergeometric tests, and a repertoire-size bias correction was applied to TCR pairs. False discovery rates were estimated in a later analysis by permuting HLA or CMV assignments 20 times. A later analysis grouped co-occurring TCRs with DBSCAN, adding TCRdist sequence similarity when clustering within HLA-allele-positive subsets. For co-occurrence clustering, repertoires with fewer than 30,000 or more than 120,000 public chains were excluded, along with roughly 5 repertoires with anomalous nucleotide sharing. In its TCRdb copy, this immuneACCESS table keeps in-frame sequences only and misses some clones. Where compared with another copy, unresolved V genes explain less than half of these, and the others have no known cause. That table supplies the V and J calls and clone size; D and trimming were determined from the DNA. The sample table records 90,000 to 120,000 clones; about 81% of these occur just once. About 2.5% of the sample belongs to the ten largest clones.

Sequenced: PBMCs. The TCR sequence derives from a man in his thirties or forties in good health and CMV-seropositive. The chain uses TRBV7-9 and TRBJ1-1, with 9 bases aligning to TRBD1. The sequence in DNA is TGTTCCAGCAGCTTACAGGGGGCTGGCACTGAAGCTTTCTTT. Translation gives CSSSLQGAGTEAFF.